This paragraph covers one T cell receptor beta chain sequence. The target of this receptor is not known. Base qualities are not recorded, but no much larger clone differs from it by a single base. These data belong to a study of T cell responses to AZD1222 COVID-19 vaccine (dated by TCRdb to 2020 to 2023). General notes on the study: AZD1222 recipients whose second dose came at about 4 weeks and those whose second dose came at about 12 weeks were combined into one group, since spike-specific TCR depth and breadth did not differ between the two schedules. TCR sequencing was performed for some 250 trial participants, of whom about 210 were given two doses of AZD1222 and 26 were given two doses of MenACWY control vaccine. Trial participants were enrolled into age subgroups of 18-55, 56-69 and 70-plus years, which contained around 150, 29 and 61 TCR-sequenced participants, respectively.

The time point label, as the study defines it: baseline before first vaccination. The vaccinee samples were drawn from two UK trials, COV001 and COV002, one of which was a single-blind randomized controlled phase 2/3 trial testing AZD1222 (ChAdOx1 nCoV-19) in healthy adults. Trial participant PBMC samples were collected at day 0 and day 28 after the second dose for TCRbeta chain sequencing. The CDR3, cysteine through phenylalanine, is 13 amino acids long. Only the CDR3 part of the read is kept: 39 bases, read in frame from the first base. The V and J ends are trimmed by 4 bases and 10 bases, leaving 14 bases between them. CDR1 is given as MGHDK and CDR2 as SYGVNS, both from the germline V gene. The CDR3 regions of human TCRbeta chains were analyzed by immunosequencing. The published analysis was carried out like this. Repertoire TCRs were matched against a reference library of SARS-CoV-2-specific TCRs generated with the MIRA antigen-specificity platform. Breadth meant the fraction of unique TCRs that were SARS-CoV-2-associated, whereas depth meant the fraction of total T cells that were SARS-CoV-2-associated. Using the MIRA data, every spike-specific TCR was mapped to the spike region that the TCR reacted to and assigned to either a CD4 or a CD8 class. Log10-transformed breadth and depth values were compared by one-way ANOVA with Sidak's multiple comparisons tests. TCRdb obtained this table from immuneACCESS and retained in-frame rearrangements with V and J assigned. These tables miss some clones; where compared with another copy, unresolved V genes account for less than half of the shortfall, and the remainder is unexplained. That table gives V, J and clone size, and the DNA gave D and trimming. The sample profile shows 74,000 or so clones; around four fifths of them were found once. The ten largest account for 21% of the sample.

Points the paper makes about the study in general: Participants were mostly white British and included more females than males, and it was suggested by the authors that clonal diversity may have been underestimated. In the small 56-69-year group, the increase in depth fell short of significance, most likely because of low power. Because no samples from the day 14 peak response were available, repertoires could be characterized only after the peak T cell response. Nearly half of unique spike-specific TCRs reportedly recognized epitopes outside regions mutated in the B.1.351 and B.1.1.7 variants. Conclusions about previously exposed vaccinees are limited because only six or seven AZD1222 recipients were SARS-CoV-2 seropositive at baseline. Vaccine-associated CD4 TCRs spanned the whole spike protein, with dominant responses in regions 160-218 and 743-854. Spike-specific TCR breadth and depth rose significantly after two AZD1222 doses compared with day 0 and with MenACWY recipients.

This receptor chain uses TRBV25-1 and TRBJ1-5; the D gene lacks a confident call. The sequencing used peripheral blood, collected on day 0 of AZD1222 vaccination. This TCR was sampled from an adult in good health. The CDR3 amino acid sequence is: CASSGNLQSPQHF. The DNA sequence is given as TGTGCCAGCAGTGGAAACCTTCAGAGTCCCCAGCATTTT.